The rows below give T cell receptor beta chains drawn from one sample of a study of T cell clones after liver transplantation. The protocol was immunoSEQ multiplex PCR, while the TCRdb copy is restricted to in-frame clones and leaves out a portion. This table holds roughly 80,000 clones, roughly 80% found once. The sequencing used CD4+ T cells from blood, collected around 45 months after liver transplant. The receptor set was obtained from a human patient who received a liver transplant. Some of these T cells may belong to the graft donor. CDR3s include the opening cysteine and the closing phenylalanine or tryptophan. Each record gives: V gene, J gene, D gene, clone size, CDR3 DNA, CDR3 protein. D genes are given only for firm matches. Rows give clone size only sometimes, using once, few, many, or a class for an expanded clone.

v_call: TRBV4-1; j_call: TRBJ2-1; d_call: .; clone_size: .; cdr3_nt: TGCGCCAGCAGCCAAGATCAGGGGTTTCAGCAGTTCTTC; cdr3_aa: CASSQDQGFQQFF
v_call: TRBV7-2; j_call: TRBJ2-5; d_call: TRBD1; clone_size: .; cdr3_nt: TGTGCCAGCAGCTTACGAACCGGGACAGTCCAAGAGACCCAGTACTTC; cdr3_aa: CASSLRTGTVQETQYF
v_call: TRBV18; j_call: TRBJ1-1; d_call: .; clone_size: .; cdr3_nt: TGTGCCACTTCGTCGGAGGGCAGTCATGCTGAAGCTTTCTTT; cdr3_aa: CATSSEGSHAEAFF
v_call: TRBV5-8; j_call: TRBJ1-1; d_call: .; clone_size: .; cdr3_nt: TGTGCCAGCAGCTTTCAGCGGAACACTGAAGCTTTCTTT; cdr3_aa: CASSFQRNTEAFF
v_call: TRBV4-3; j_call: TRBJ2-5; d_call: .; clone_size: .; cdr3_nt: TGCGCCAGCAGCCAAGCTCGCCGGTCTCAAGAGACCCAGTACTTC; cdr3_aa: CASSQARRSQETQYF
v_call: TRBV28; j_call: TRBJ2-1; d_call: .; clone_size: .; cdr3_nt: TGTGCCAGCAGTGCAGGATTATGGATCCCGTTCTTC; cdr3_aa: CASSAGLWIPFF
v_call: TRBV2; j_call: TRBJ1-5; d_call: TRBD1; clone_size: few; cdr3_nt: TGTGCCAGCAGTGGGACAGGGGGCAATCAGCCCCAGCATTTT; cdr3_aa: CASSGTGGNQPQHF
v_call: TRBV27; j_call: TRBJ2-1; d_call: .; clone_size: .; cdr3_nt: TGTGCCAGCAGTTTCGGTAGTGGGGAAACCTACAATGAGCAGTTCTTC; cdr3_aa: CASSFGSGETYNEQFF
v_call: TRBV7-2; j_call: TRBJ2-1; d_call: .; clone_size: .; cdr3_nt: TGTGCCAGCAGCTTAGTGTCTAGTAGTAATGAGCAGTTCTTC; cdr3_aa: CASSLVSSSNEQFF
v_call: TRBV7-9; j_call: TRBJ1-3; d_call: .; clone_size: .; cdr3_nt: TGTGCCAGCAGCTTAAACCTCATGTCTGGAAACACCATATATTTT; cdr3_aa: CASSLNLMSGNTIYF
v_call: TRBV25-1; j_call: TRBJ2-5; d_call: TRBD1; clone_size: .; cdr3_nt: TGTGCCAGCAGACAGGGGGCGGGGGAGACCCAGTACTTC; cdr3_aa: CASRQGAGETQYF
v_call: TRBV28; j_call: TRBJ1-5; d_call: .; clone_size: .; cdr3_nt: TGTGCCAGCAGGCAGGGTAATTGGGGCAATCAGCCCCAGCATTTT; cdr3_aa: CASRQGNWGNQPQHF
v_call: TRBV6-5; j_call: TRBJ1-5; d_call: TRBD1; clone_size: .; cdr3_nt: TGTGCCAGCAGTGGACAGGGAGATCAGCCCCAGCATTTT; cdr3_aa: CASSGQGDQPQHF
v_call: TRBV19; j_call: TRBJ2-1; d_call: TRBD2; clone_size: .; cdr3_nt: TGTGCCAGTAGTACTGGGACTAGCGGGCCTCACTCCTACAATGAGCAGTTCTTC; cdr3_aa: CASSTGTSGPHSYNEQFF
v_call: TRBV6-1; j_call: TRBJ1-5; d_call: TRBD1; clone_size: .; cdr3_nt: TGTGCCAGCAGCCGGGACAGATACAATCAGCCCCAGCATTTT; cdr3_aa: CASSRDRYNQPQHF
v_call: TRBV5-4; j_call: TRBJ1-2; d_call: .; clone_size: .; cdr3_nt: TGTGCCAGCAGCTTGGTAGGGAGATCCGGCTATGGCTACACCTTC; cdr3_aa: CASSLVGRSGYGYTF
v_call: TRBV12-2; j_call: TRBJ2-7; d_call: .; clone_size: .; cdr3_nt: TGTGCAAGTCGCTTAGCCCCTCGGACTAGCGGGAGAGTAGAGGCCCCTGAGCAGTACTTC; cdr3_aa: CASRLAPRTSGRVEAPEQYF
v_call: TRBV6-1; j_call: TRBJ2-7; d_call: .; clone_size: .; cdr3_nt: TGTGCCAGCAGTGAAAACAGGGACTCCTACGAGCAGTACTTC; cdr3_aa: CASSENRDSYEQYF
v_call: TRBV15; j_call: TRBJ1-3; d_call: .; clone_size: .; cdr3_nt: TGTGCCACCAGCCACTACTCTGGAAACACCATATATTTT; cdr3_aa: CATSHYSGNTIYF
v_call: TRBV5-6; j_call: TRBJ2-2; d_call: .; clone_size: few; cdr3_nt: TGTGCCAGCAGCTTAATGCGGACCGGGGAGCTGTTTTTT; cdr3_aa: CASSLMRTGELFF